This TCR beta chain emerged from a study of shared clonotypes between healthy human individuals. The study's findings and limits: Generally, naive subsets came out with larger estimated richness than memory subsets. The low donor count limited represented genetic and exposure-history diversity. The sharing of around 5% of naive CD4 clonotypes was seen across a handful of donors.

Some clones are missing from TCRdb's copy, which holds only in-frame ones; the method was immunoSEQ multiplex PCR. The sample holds some 630,000 clones; about 95% are singletons and the top ten take roughly 0.1%. Germline V gene lookup returns CDR1 SNHLY and CDR2 FYNNEI. This CDR3 comprises 17 residues. With V trimmed by 6 bases and J by 0 bases, 10 bases remained unmatched. In the case of this clone: Its antigen is unidentified.

The naive CD8 population came from CD45RO-negative cells selected for CCR7, without terminally differentiated effector memory CD45RA+ cells. Those who donated were healthy HIV-negative adults, with no recent acute infections or vaccinations reported. What was sequenced was naive CD8+ T cells sorted from blood. This TCR was sampled from a woman between 25 and 40 years old in good health. The chain employs TRBV2 and TRBJ1-5; TRBD1 matches 8 bases. The CDR3 nucleotides read TGTGCCAGCAGACCCGACAGGGGCGATTATAGCAATCAGCCCCAGCATTTT. Translated, it gives CASRPDRGDYSNQPQHF. The full variable domain, its missing parts supplied by reference TRBV2 and TRBJ1-5, is EPEVTQTPSHQVTQMGQEVILRCVPISNHLYFYWYRQILGQKVEFLVSFYNNEISEKSEIFDDQFSVERPDGSNFTLKIRSTKLEDSAMYFCASRPDRGDYSNQPQHFGDGTRLSIL.